This entry concerns a single TCR beta chain. Its antigen remains unidentified. Assay used: immunoSEQ multiplex PCR; TCRdb lists only in-frame clones, some missing. Of fewer than 90,000 clones listed, more than 70% are singletons. Second-dose timings of about 4 or about 12 weeks were pooled. This record comes from a study of T cell responses to AZD1222 COVID-19 vaccine. Study-wide results and caveats: Spike-specific TCR repertoires showed rising breadth and depth after two AZD1222 doses. Donors, mostly white British, included more females; clonal diversity was possibly underestimated.

The trim removed 3 bases at V and 5 bases at J, leaving 5 bases unmatched. This CDR3 region has 14 residues. Germline V gives CDR1 MNHEY, CDR2 SMNVEV (reference sequence). The material was peripheral blood, obtained 28 days after the second AZD1222 dose. V gene TRBV27 combines with J gene TRBJ1-1, with 8 bases matching TRBD1. The TCR sequence derives from an adult who received the AZD1222 COVID-19 vaccine. CDR3 amino acids: CASSFYRGVTEAFF. DNA of the CDR3: TGTGCCAGCAGTTTTTACAGGGGGGTAACTGAAGCTTTCTTT.